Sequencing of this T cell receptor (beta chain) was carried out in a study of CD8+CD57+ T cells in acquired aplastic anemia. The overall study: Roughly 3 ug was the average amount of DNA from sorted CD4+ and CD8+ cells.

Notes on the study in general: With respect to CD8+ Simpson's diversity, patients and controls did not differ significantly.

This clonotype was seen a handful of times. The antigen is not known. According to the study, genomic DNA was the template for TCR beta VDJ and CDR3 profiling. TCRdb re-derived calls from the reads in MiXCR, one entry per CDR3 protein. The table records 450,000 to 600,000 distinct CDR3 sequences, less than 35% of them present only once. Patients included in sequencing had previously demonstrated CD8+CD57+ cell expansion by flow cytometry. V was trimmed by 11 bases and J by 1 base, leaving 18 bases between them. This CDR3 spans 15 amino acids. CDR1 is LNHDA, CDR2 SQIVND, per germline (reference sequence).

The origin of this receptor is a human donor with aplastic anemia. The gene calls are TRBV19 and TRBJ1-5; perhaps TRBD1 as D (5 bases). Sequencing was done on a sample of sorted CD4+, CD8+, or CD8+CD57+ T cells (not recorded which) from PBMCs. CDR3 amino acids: CAWSVGAASNQPQHF. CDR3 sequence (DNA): TGTGCCTGGAGTGTAGGGGCAGCAAGCAATCAGCCCCAGCATTTT.